A single sample is the source of the 23 T cell receptor beta chains below, sequenced in a study of response to subunit inactivated influenza vaccine. TCRdb re-called the RT-PCR reads with MiXCR, one entry per CDR3 protein. Of roughly 570,000 distinct CDR3 sequences in the sample, 13% were seen once. The material sequenced was PBMCs from blood, taken more than 35 days after vaccination. These receptor sequences come from a man in his fifties or sixties who received an inactivated influenza vaccine.

V is TRBV12-3 or TRBV12-4 and J is TRBJ2-1, with TRBD2 matching 10 bases. V gave up 5 bases and J gave up 4 bases; unmatched junction bases: 8. There are 16 residues in the CDR3. The DNA for the CDR3 is TGTGCCAGCAGTACCGCGGGACTAGCGCCTTACAATGAGCAGTTCTTC. This codes for CASSTAGLAPYNEQFF.

In this sample, this clonotype turned up many times. The rearrangement links TRBV4-3 to TRBJ2-5; 9 bases match TRBD1. The germline CDR1 and CDR2 sequences are LGHNA and YSLEER. CDR3 length: 16 amino acids. The J segment lost 1 base and the V segment lost 4 bases, leaving 7 bases of the junction unmatched. The CDR3: CASSRMGTGTQETQYF. In DNA, the CDR3 is TGCGCCAGCAGCCGCATGGGGACAGGGACCCAAGAGACCCAGTACTTC.

This clonotype was seen a handful of times. The chain links TRBV6-1 to TRBJ1-3; possible D gene TRBD1, 6 bases. This CDR3 has 14 residues. Trimming removed 6 bases at V and 2 bases at J, with 11 bases between. The germline V gene encodes CDR1 MNHNS and CDR2 SASEGT. The CDR3 nucleotides are TGTGCCAGCAGCCCCGGGGGCACTGGAAACACCATATATTTT. Amino acid sequence: CASSPGGTGNTIYF.

Only a few counts were recorded for this clonotype. V is TRBV27 and J is TRBJ2-4; 10 nucleotides line up with TRBD2. J was trimmed by 0 bases and V by 3 bases; bases with no gene match: 5. The germline gives CDR1 MNHEY, CDR2 SMNVEV (reference sequence). The CDR3 is made up of 17 amino acids. This CDR3 is CASSFGTSDLAKNIQYF. Written as DNA, the CDR3 is TGTGCCAGCAGTTTCGGGACTAGCGATCTAGCCAAAAACATTCAGTACTTC.

The chain combines TRBV12-3 or TRBV12-4 with TRBJ2-1, with D perhaps TRBD1 (6 bases). This CDR3 spans 19 amino acids. V lost 3 bases and J lost 5, with 26 bases in between. The CDR3 spells CASSLTGDFPVTSDNEQFF. CDR3 DNA sequence: TGTGCCAGCAGTTTGACAGGTGACTTCCCGGTCACGTCGGACAATGAGCAGTTCTTC.

There are a few counts of this clonotype. J is TRBJ2-1 and V is TRBV28, with 11 bases identical to TRBD2. The germline gives CDR1 MDHEN, CDR2 SYDVKM. After removal of 6 bases from V and 3 bases from J, the junction contained 4 bases not matched to a gene. The CDR3 covers 15 residues. DNA for the CDR3: TGTGCCAGCAGACTAGCGGGGGTCGGCTACAATGAGCAGTTCTTC. It codes for CASRLAGVGYNEQFF. Together with reference TRBV28 and TRBJ2-1, the CDR3 gives the full variable domain: DVKVTQSSRYLVKRTGEKVFLECVQDMDHENMFWYRQDPGLGLRLIYFSYDVKMKEKGDIPEGYSVSREKKERFSLILESASTNQTSMYLCASRLAGVGYNEQFFGPGTRLTVL.

The chain couples TRBV11-2 to TRBJ2-1; no clear D gene. The germline V gene encodes CDR1 SGHAT and CDR2 FQNNGV. The CDR3 extends over 13 amino acids. Between the trimmed V and J ends, which lost 7 bases and 12 bases, there was a span of 19 bases. CDR3 in DNA: TGTGCCAGCACCCTGGCCCAGTTATCCGGGCAGTTCTTC. Translated: CASTLAQLSGQFF.

This clonotype occurred a few times. The chain recombines TRBV19 with TRBJ2-3; maybe TRBD1 (6 bases). V dropped 10 bases and J dropped 5 bases, with 16 bases sitting between them. The length of the CDR3 is 13 residues. Germline-derived CDR1 and CDR2 are LNHDA and SQIVND (reference sequence). CDR3 loop: CATNRDLGDTQYF. The CDR3 DNA sequence: TGTGCCACTAACAGGGATTTGGGAGATACGCAGTATTTT.

This clonotype occurred a few times. The chain couples TRBV9 to TRBJ2-3; the D gene is possibly TRBD2 (6 bases). This CDR3 has 15 amino acids. Germline CDR1 is SGDLS and CDR2 is YYNGEE. V was trimmed by 0 bases and J by 1 base, leaving 9 bases between them. CDR3 DNA: TGTGCCAGCAGCGTAGTCGCTAGCGGCACAGATACGCAGTATTTT. It specifies CASSVVASGTDTQYF.

This clonotype has a count of ten or more. The chain uses TRBV4-3 and TRBJ2-3; no reliable D call. CDR1 and CDR2 from the germline V gene are LGHNA and YSLEER. Trimming pared 0 bases from V and 2 bases from J, leaving 6 bases between. This CDR3 region has 14 residues. Written as DNA, the CDR3 is TGCGCCAGCAGCCAAGATAGACTCACAGATACGCAGTATTTT. Encoded protein: CASSQDRLTDTQYF.

The V gene is TRBV5-1, the J gene TRBJ2-7, with D tentatively TRBD1 or TRBD2 (5 bases each). Looked up from germline, CDR1 is SGHRS and CDR2 is YFSETQ. V was trimmed by 3 bases and J by 0 bases, leaving 10 bases between them. The length of the CDR3 is 14 residues. The CDR3 DNA reads TGCGCCAGCAGCTCGGGACCGGGCTCCTACGAGCAGTACTTC. Its translation is CASSSGPGSYEQYF. The full variable domain, in which reference TRBV5-1 and TRBJ2-7 provide the parts outside the CDR3, is KAGVTQTPRYLIKTRGQQVTLSCSPISGHRSVSWYQQTPGQGLQFLFEYFSETQRNKGNFPGRFSGRQFSNSRSEMNVSTLELGDSALYLCASSSGPGSYEQYFGPGTRLTVT.

The chain uses TRBV29-1 and TRBJ2-5; 12 positions match TRBD2. From germline, CDR1 is SQVTM and CDR2 ANQGSEA. The ends lost 6 bases at V and 5 bases at J; junction bases unmatched: 7. This CDR3 region has 14 residues. The CDR3 bases are TGCAGCGTCCTACCTAGCGGGGGGGCTGAGACCCAGTACTTC. This translates into CSVLPSGGAETQYF.

This rearrangement joins TRBV6-2 or TRBV6-3 to TRBJ2-1, with D possibly TRBD1 on 5 matching bases. Germline V gene sequence: CDR1 MNHEY, CDR2 SVGEGT. This CDR3 comprises 16 residues. V was pared by 7 bases and J by 5 bases, with 21 bases between. CDR3 sequence: CASIADSTPTNNEQFF. For the CDR3, the DNA is TGTGCCAGCATCGCTGACAGCACACCTACTAACAATGAGCAGTTCTTC.

There are a few counts of this clonotype. The rearrangement uses TRBV12-3 or TRBV12-4 and TRBJ2-7, with D possibly being TRBD1 (6 bases). The length of the CDR3 is 15 residues. V shed 6 bases and J shed 3 bases, with 18 bases lying between them. Written as DNA, the CDR3 is TGTGCCAGCAGGATGTCGGAGACAGGATACTACGAGCAGTACTTC. It yields the protein CASRMSETGYYEQYF.

This clonotype was counted many times. The chain is built from TRBV5-1 and TRBJ2-3; 11 nucleotides agree with TRBD2. This CDR3 region has 17 residues. With V trimmed by 4 bases and J by 2 bases, 9 bases remained unmatched. Germline CDR1 reads SGHRS; CDR2 reads YFSETQ. In DNA form, the CDR3 reads TGCGCCAGCAGCCGGGGGACTAGCGGATTACTCACAGATACGCAGTATTTT. Its protein product is CASSRGTSGLLTDTQYF.

The chain employs TRBV7-8 and TRBJ2-7; 9 positions agree with TRBD2. J lost 2 bases, V lost 5 bases, and 4 bases had no gene match. Germline V CDR1 and CDR2: SGHVS, FQNEAQ. The CDR3 contains 14 residues. In nucleotides, the CDR3 is TGTGCCAGCAGCGAACTAGCGGGTCCCTACGAGCAGTACTTC. It is translated as CASSELAGPYEQYF. Variable domain in full (rest from reference TRBV7-8 and TRBJ2-7): GAGVSQSPRYKVAKRGQDVALRCDPISGHVSLFWYQQALGQGPEFLTYFQNEAQLDKSGLPSDRFFAERPEGSVSTLKIQRTQQEDSAVYLCASSELAGPYEQYFGPGTRLTVT.

CDR3: CAISGGQDGYTF. CDR3 DNA: TGTGCCATCAGTGGGGGGCAGGATGGCTACACCTTC. This chain joins TRBV10-3 and TRBJ1-2; tentatively, D is TRBD1 (6 bases). Germline-derived CDR1 and CDR2 are ENHRY and SYGVKD. The V end was cut by 4 bases, the J end by 6 bases, with 9 bases between. This CDR3 is 12 amino acids long.

This rearrangement joins TRBV29-1 to TRBJ2-7, with 9 positions matching TRBD1. V was pared by 6 bases and J by 2 bases, with 14 bases of the junction left unmatched. Germline loops: CDR1 SQVTM, CDR2 ANQGSEA. The CDR3 has 16 residues. CDR3 DNA: TGCAGCGTCCTCGGCGGGGACAGGGCCAGACCCTACGAGCAGTACTTC. It translates to CSVLGGDRARPYEQYF.

The table lists this clonotype with a few counts. V and J are TRBV11-2 and TRBJ1-6; D gene uncertain. V shed 2 bases and J shed 0 bases, with 14 bases lying between them. The V gene's germline CDR1 is SGHAT and CDR2 FQNNGV. The CDR3 is 18 residues long. The CDR3 coding sequence is TGTGCCAGCAGCTTATATGTTATGGGCCGCTCCTATAATTCACCCCTCCACTTT. This sequence encodes CASSLYVMGRSYNSPLHF.

J is TRBJ2-1 and V is TRBV12-3 or TRBV12-4; 10 nucleotides line up with TRBD1. The V and J ends lost 2 bases and 9 bases, in that order; junction bases with no gene match: 13. The CDR3 has 17 residues. The CDR3 DNA follows: TGTGCCAGCAGTTTACTGGCGGGGGACAGGGGCGTTATTGAGCAGTTCTTC. Translating it yields CASSLLAGDRGVIEQFF.

This clonotype was observed a few times. The chain links TRBV9 to TRBJ1-5; D not resolved. The CDR3 is made up of 16 amino acids. The germline V gene encodes CDR1 SGDLS and CDR2 YYNGEE. V was trimmed by 5 bases and J by 3 bases, leaving 18 bases between them. The CDR3 bases are TGTGCCAGCAGGTCCTCTCGGGGAACCTACAATCAGCCCCAGCATTTT. Its protein is CASRSSRGTYNQPQHF.

V gene TRBV28 combines with J gene TRBJ2-2; 13 bases agree with TRBD2. Germline lookup yields CDR1 MDHEN and CDR2 SYDVKM. The CDR3 is 17 residues long. J was trimmed by 3 bases and V by 5 bases; bases with no gene match: 6. In DNA, the CDR3 is TGTGCCAGCAGTCTGACTAGCGGGGGGACCTACACCGGGGAGCTGTTTTTT. It yields the protein CASSLTSGGTYTGELFF.

This clonotype was seen at least ten times. J is TRBJ1-1 and V is TRBV20-1, with 7 bases that match TRBD1. From germline, CDR1 is DFQATT and CDR2 SNEGSKA (reference sequence). Trimming cost V 3 bases and J 4 bases; bases outside gene matches: 5. The CDR3 has 13 amino acids. CDR3 in amino acids: CSASWDRLTEAFF. The CDR3 DNA reads as TGCAGTGCTAGTTGGGACAGACTCACTGAAGCTTTCTTT.